This TCR beta chain was found in a study of blood T cell repertoires in COVID-19. Study-wide background: The analysed material was cDNA or gDNA that came from T cells, B-cell-depleted T cells, or PBMCs.

This table comes from immunoSEQ multiplex PCR, and its TCRdb copy is limited to in-frame clones, with some not included. The sample contains about 260,000 clones, over 75% of which appear only once. What was sequenced was peripheral blood. The TCR comes from a human donor in a cohort sampled during active COVID-19.

The CDR3 reads CASSIDGGSDSPLHF. In nucleotides, the CDR3 is TGTGCCAGTAGTATAGACGGGGGGAGCGATTCACCCCTCCACTTT. The V call is TRBV19, the J call TRBJ1-6, with D perhaps matching TRBD1 (5 bases). Trimming removed 0 bases from V and 8 bases from J, with 11 bases in between. The length of the CDR3 is 15 residues. Germline V gives CDR1 LNHDA, CDR2 SQIVND (reference sequence).